A selection of T cell receptor beta chains follows, all from one sample in a study of cytomegalovirus exposure and HLA in healthy donors. Profiling relied on immunoSEQ multiplex PCR, and the TCRdb table lists in-frame clones only, not all of them. Of tens of thousands of clones in the sample, approximately 84% were seen once. Sequencing was performed on PBMCs. These receptors all come from a man aged 50-59 years in good health and CMV-seronegative. CDR3s include the opening cysteine and the closing phenylalanine or tryptophan. The order of the fields is D gene, J gene, clone size, V gene, CDR3 protein, CDR3 DNA. The D gene is left open where the match is weak. Size is stated for part of the rows, as once, few or many counts, or as a class when the clone is expanded.

d_call: NA
j_call: TRBJ2-1
clone_size: NA
v_call: TRBV27
cdr3_aa: CASSLAGSNEQFF
cdr3_nt: TGTGCCAGCAGTTTAGCCGGGTCCAATGAGCAGTTCTTC

d_call: TRBD1
j_call: TRBJ2-1
clone_size: NA
v_call: TRBV29-1
cdr3_aa: CSVLPPGQGTYNEQFF
cdr3_nt: TGCAGCGTCCTACCCCCGGGACAGGGGACCTACAATGAGCAGTTCTTC

d_call: NA
j_call: TRBJ2-5
clone_size: once
v_call: TRBV29-1
cdr3_aa: CSVETGIEAQYF
cdr3_nt: TGCAGCGTTGAAACAGGGATAGAGGCCCAGTACTTC

d_call: NA
j_call: TRBJ2-5
clone_size: NA
v_call: TRBV7-6
cdr3_aa: CASSLAGLAGTQYF
cdr3_nt: TGTGCCAGCAGCTTAGCGGGACTGGCGGGGACCCAGTACTTC

d_call: NA
j_call: TRBJ2-3
clone_size: NA
v_call: TRBV6-6
cdr3_aa: CASSYGGLVADTQYF
cdr3_nt: TGTGCCAGCAGTTACGGAGGGCTGGTGGCAGATACGCAGTATTTT

d_call: NA
j_call: TRBJ1-6
clone_size: few
v_call: TRBV14
cdr3_aa: CASSLLGGANNSPLHF
cdr3_nt: TGTGCCAGCAGCCTCTTAGGCGGCGCCAATAATTCACCCCTCCACTTT

d_call: NA
j_call: TRBJ1-1
clone_size: few
v_call: TRBV13
cdr3_aa: CASTGGSPTMNTEAFF
cdr3_nt: TGTGCCAGCACGGGGGGATCACCGACCATGAACACTGAAGCTTTCTTT

d_call: TRBD1
j_call: TRBJ2-5
clone_size: NA
v_call: TRBV6-5
cdr3_aa: CASSYSRGQGVETQYF
cdr3_nt: TGTGCCAGCAGTTACTCGAGAGGACAGGGGGTAGAGACCCAGTACTTC

d_call: TRBD1
j_call: TRBJ1-3
clone_size: few
v_call: TRBV19
cdr3_aa: CASSMWAPGQGLISKQNSGNTIYF
cdr3_nt: TGTGCCAGTAGTATGTGGGCCCCGGGACAGGGGCTGATTAGTAAACAAAACTCTGGAAACACCATATATTTT

d_call: TRBD1
j_call: TRBJ2-7
clone_size: NA
v_call: TRBV7-8
cdr3_aa: CASSLVYEDRAVVYEQYF
cdr3_nt: TGTGCCAGCAGCTTAGTTTATGAAGACAGGGCAGTGGTCTACGAGCAGTACTTC

d_call: NA
j_call: TRBJ1-1
clone_size: NA
v_call: TRBV6-5
cdr3_aa: CASSPTGNTEAFF
cdr3_nt: TGTGCCAGCAGTCCGACAGGAAACACTGAAGCTTTCTTT

d_call: NA
j_call: TRBJ2-1
clone_size: NA
v_call: TRBV14
cdr3_aa: CASSQDHTGYLLDNEQFF
cdr3_nt: TGTGCCAGCAGCCAAGATCACACTGGTTATCTTCTAGACAATGAGCAGTTCTTC

d_call: NA
j_call: TRBJ2-6
clone_size: NA
v_call: TRBV6-5
cdr3_aa: CASSYTAPPGANVLTF
cdr3_nt: TGTGCCAGCAGTTACACAGCCCCGCCTGGGGCCAACGTCCTGACTTTC

d_call: TRBD1
j_call: TRBJ1-2
clone_size: NA
v_call: TRBV5-6
cdr3_aa: CASSSDRVNYGYTF
cdr3_nt: TGTGCCAGCAGCAGTGACAGGGTAAACTATGGCTACACCTTC

d_call: TRBD1
j_call: TRBJ1-4
clone_size: NA
v_call: TRBV4-1
cdr3_aa: CASSQGGTGNEKLFF
cdr3_nt: TGCGCCAGCAGCCAAGGTGGGACAGGGAATGAAAAACTGTTTTTT

d_call: TRBD2
j_call: TRBJ2-7
clone_size: NA
v_call: TRBV4-1
cdr3_aa: CASSQATSGGSSSYEQYF
cdr3_nt: TGCGCCAGCAGCCAAGCAACTAGCGGGGGGTCAAGCTCCTACGAGCAGTACTTC

d_call: NA
j_call: TRBJ2-3
clone_size: NA
v_call: TRBV11-2
cdr3_aa: CASFGDTQYF
cdr3_nt: TGTGCCAGCTTCGGAGATACGCAGTATTTT

d_call: TRBD1
j_call: TRBJ1-2
clone_size: NA
v_call: TRBV19
cdr3_aa: CASSPGQGGGDVHGYTF
cdr3_nt: TGTGCCAGTAGTCCGGGACAGGGGGGTGGTGACGTGCATGGCTACACCTTC

d_call: TRBD1
j_call: TRBJ1-1
clone_size: few
v_call: TRBV29-1
cdr3_aa: CSGTTGALYFNGAFF
cdr3_nt: TGCAGCGGCACGACAGGGGCCCTTTATTTCAACGGGGCTTTCTTT

d_call: NA
j_call: TRBJ2-7
clone_size: NA
v_call: TRBV5-8
cdr3_aa: CASSFIRGMRSYEQYF
cdr3_nt: TGTGCCAGCAGCTTTATTAGGGGAATGCGGTCCTACGAGCAGTACTTC

d_call: TRBD2
j_call: TRBJ2-2
clone_size: NA
v_call: TRBV9
cdr3_aa: CASSVAAGGRSGELFF
cdr3_nt: TGTGCCAGCAGCGTAGCGGCGGGGGGCCGGTCCGGGGAGCTGTTTTTT

d_call: TRBD1
j_call: TRBJ2-7
clone_size: NA
v_call: TRBV7-9
cdr3_aa: CASSLVDRAYEQYF
cdr3_nt: TGTGCCAGCAGCTTAGTCGACAGGGCCTACGAGCAGTACTTC

d_call: TRBD1
j_call: TRBJ1-5
clone_size: NA
v_call: TRBV2
cdr3_aa: CASALGQGVEQPQHF
cdr3_nt: TGTGCCAGCGCTCTTGGACAGGGGGTTGAGCAGCCCCAGCATTTT

d_call: NA
j_call: TRBJ2-7
clone_size: NA
v_call: TRBV5-1
cdr3_aa: CASSLARALDEQYF
cdr3_nt: TGCGCCAGCAGCTTGGCCAGGGCCCTCGACGAGCAGTACTTC

d_call: TRBD2
j_call: TRBJ2-1
clone_size: NA
v_call: TRBV7-6
cdr3_aa: CASSLLGGSGGAGEQFF
cdr3_nt: TGTGCCAGCAGCCTTCTCGGGGGTAGCGGGGGGGCGGGTGAGCAGTTCTTC

d_call: NA
j_call: TRBJ2-1
clone_size: NA
v_call: TRBV28
cdr3_aa: CASSSPNVDRPTPNYNEQFF
cdr3_nt: TGTGCCAGCAGTTCTCCAAATGTGGACAGACCCACACCGAACTACAATGAGCAGTTCTTC

d_call: TRBD1
j_call: TRBJ1-2
clone_size: NA
v_call: TRBV30
cdr3_aa: CAWGQGGGYTF
cdr3_nt: TGTGCCTGGGGACAGGGGGGTGGCTACACCTTC

d_call: NA
j_call: TRBJ1-5
clone_size: few
v_call: TRBV28
cdr3_aa: CASSFRPQHF
cdr3_nt: TGTGCCAGCAGTTTTCGGCCCCAGCATTTT

d_call: NA
j_call: TRBJ2-7
clone_size: NA
v_call: TRBV14
cdr3_aa: CASSQDTGTLSSEQYF
cdr3_nt: TGTGCCAGCAGCCAAGATACAGGGACCTTATCCTCCGAGCAGTACTTC

d_call: NA
j_call: TRBJ1-1
clone_size: NA
v_call: TRBV6-1
cdr3_aa: CASSESGVVSTEAFF
cdr3_nt: TGTGCCAGCAGTGAAAGCGGGGTCGTCAGCACTGAAGCTTTCTTT

d_call: TRBD1
j_call: TRBJ1-1
clone_size: NA
v_call: TRBV28
cdr3_aa: CASSASYRGRVTEAFF
cdr3_nt: TGTGCCAGCAGTGCCAGCTACAGGGGGCGCGTCACTGAAGCTTTCTTT

d_call: NA
j_call: TRBJ2-5
clone_size: NA
v_call: TRBV5-6
cdr3_aa: CASSLYREQYF
cdr3_nt: TGTGCCAGCAGCTTATACCGTGAGCAGTACTTC

d_call: NA
j_call: TRBJ2-1
clone_size: NA
v_call: TRBV9
cdr3_aa: CASSVVTENNEQFF
cdr3_nt: TGTGCCAGCAGCGTAGTGACAGAAAACAATGAGCAGTTCTTC

d_call: TRBD1
j_call: TRBJ2-7
clone_size: NA
v_call: TRBV29-1
cdr3_aa: CSVLKLTGMSYEQYF
cdr3_nt: TGCAGCGTACTGAAACTGACAGGGATGTCCTACGAGCAGTACTTC

d_call: TRBD1
j_call: TRBJ2-7
clone_size: NA
v_call: TRBV27
cdr3_aa: CASSLSTGAAREQYF
cdr3_nt: TGTGCCAGCAGTTTAAGCACAGGGGCCGCCCGGGAGCAGTACTTC

d_call: TRBD1
j_call: TRBJ2-2
clone_size: NA
v_call: TRBV25-1
cdr3_aa: CASSGRMGDRSHTGELFF
cdr3_nt: TGTGCCAGCAGTGGGAGGATGGGGGACAGGAGCCACACCGGGGAGCTGTTTTTT

d_call: TRBD1
j_call: TRBJ2-3
clone_size: NA
v_call: TRBV5-6
cdr3_aa: CASSRQGEVDTQYF
cdr3_nt: TGTGCCAGCAGTAGACAGGGGGAGGTGGATACGCAGTATTTT

d_call: NA
j_call: TRBJ1-5
clone_size: NA
v_call: TRBV27
cdr3_aa: CASSFGREQPQHF
cdr3_nt: TGTGCCAGCAGTTTTGGGCGGGAACAGCCCCAGCATTTT

d_call: TRBD2
j_call: TRBJ2-1
clone_size: NA
v_call: TRBV4-1
cdr3_aa: CASSQDPGLAGGTYNEQFF
cdr3_nt: TGCGCCAGCAGCCAAGATCCGGGGTTAGCGGGGGGAACCTACAATGAGCAGTTCTTC

d_call: NA
j_call: TRBJ1-3
clone_size: NA
v_call: TRBV6-6
cdr3_aa: CASSYSLGSGNTIYF
cdr3_nt: TGTGCCAGCAGTTACTCCCTCGGGTCCGGAAACACCATATATTTT

d_call: TRBD1
j_call: TRBJ1-2
clone_size: NA
v_call: TRBV5-1
cdr3_aa: CASSPGQGSRGYTF
cdr3_nt: TGCGCCAGTAGTCCGGGACAGGGTTCTCGTGGCTACACCTTC

d_call: TRBD2
j_call: TRBJ2-1
clone_size: NA
v_call: TRBV4-1
cdr3_aa: CASRTTSRDGREQFF
cdr3_nt: TGCGCCAGCAGAACGACTAGCCGGGACGGACGTGAGCAGTTCTTC

d_call: TRBD1
j_call: TRBJ1-2
clone_size: NA
v_call: TRBV4-1
cdr3_aa: CASSPEPGQGTNFNYGYTF
cdr3_nt: TGCGCCAGCAGCCCAGAACCGGGACAGGGGACAAATTTTAACTATGGCTACACCTTC

d_call: TRBD1
j_call: TRBJ1-2
clone_size: NA
v_call: TRBV5-1
cdr3_aa: CASSSGTGERYGYTF
cdr3_nt: TGCGCCAGCAGCTCGGGGACAGGGGAAAGGTATGGCTACACCTTC

d_call: NA
j_call: TRBJ2-7
clone_size: few
v_call: TRBV5-6
cdr3_aa: CASSLVQGVYEQYF
cdr3_nt: TGTGCCAGCAGCTTGGTACAGGGAGTCTACGAGCAGTACTTC

d_call: TRBD1
j_call: TRBJ1-2
clone_size: NA
v_call: TRBV19
cdr3_aa: CASNLPGTGFYGYTF
cdr3_nt: TGTGCCAGTAATTTGCCCGGGACAGGGTTCTATGGCTACACCTTC

d_call: NA
j_call: TRBJ1-4
clone_size: few
v_call: TRBV7-9
cdr3_aa: CASSSGYNAEKLFF
cdr3_nt: TGTGCCAGCAGCTCAGGGTATAACGCTGAAAAACTGTTTTTT

d_call: NA
j_call: TRBJ2-2
clone_size: NA
v_call: TRBV30
cdr3_aa: CAWSVGVPGELFF
cdr3_nt: TGTGCCTGGAGTGTAGGGGTCCCCGGGGAGCTGTTTTTT

d_call: TRBD1
j_call: TRBJ2-7
clone_size: NA
v_call: TRBV5-1
cdr3_aa: CASSPISDRGNEQYF
cdr3_nt: TGCGCCAGCAGCCCGATATCGGACAGGGGAAACGAGCAGTACTTC

d_call: TRBD1
j_call: TRBJ1-5
clone_size: NA
v_call: TRBV15
cdr3_aa: CATSRVVGTGNQPQHF
cdr3_nt: TGTGCCACCAGCAGAGTGGTCGGGACAGGGAATCAGCCCCAGCATTTT

d_call: TRBD2
j_call: TRBJ2-5
clone_size: NA
v_call: TRBV5-1
cdr3_aa: CASSLLASGTQETQYF
cdr3_nt: TGCGCCAGCAGCTTGTTGGCTAGCGGTACCCAAGAGACCCAGTACTTC

d_call: TRBD2
j_call: TRBJ2-3
clone_size: NA
v_call: TRBV27
cdr3_aa: CASSGLAGTQYF
cdr3_nt: TGTGCCAGCAGTGGACTAGCGGGTACGCAGTATTTT

d_call: NA
j_call: TRBJ1-6
clone_size: NA
v_call: TRBV6-5
cdr3_aa: CASSYDRTYNSPLHF
cdr3_nt: TGTGCCAGCAGTTACGACAGGACTTATAATTCACCCCTCCACTTT

d_call: TRBD2
j_call: TRBJ2-7
clone_size: once
v_call: TRBV7-9
cdr3_aa: CASSGTSSYYYEQYF
cdr3_nt: TGTGCCAGCAGCGGGACTAGTAGCTACTACTACGAGCAGTACTTC

d_call: NA
j_call: TRBJ1-3
clone_size: NA
v_call: TRBV2
cdr3_aa: CASSERGSGNTIYF
cdr3_nt: TGTGCCAGCAGTGAAAGGGGGTCTGGAAACACCATATATTTT

d_call: TRBD2
j_call: TRBJ2-5
clone_size: NA
v_call: TRBV5-1
cdr3_aa: CASSLAGGPLETQYF
cdr3_nt: TGCGCCAGCAGCTTAGCGGGGGGGCCCTTGGAGACCCAGTACTTC

d_call: TRBD1
j_call: TRBJ1-5
clone_size: NA
v_call: TRBV19
cdr3_aa: CASSNPTGASNQPQHF
cdr3_nt: TGTGCCAGTAGTAATCCAACAGGGGCTAGCAATCAGCCCCAGCATTTT

d_call: TRBD2
j_call: TRBJ2-7
clone_size: few
v_call: TRBV5-1
cdr3_aa: CASSVGLGAYEQYF
cdr3_nt: TGCGCCAGCAGCGTGGGACTAGGGGCCTACGAGCAGTACTTC

d_call: TRBD2
j_call: TRBJ2-3
clone_size: NA
v_call: TRBV7-3
cdr3_aa: CASSSRAGGSVGDTQYF
cdr3_nt: TGTGCCAGCAGCTCGAGAGCGGGGGGGAGTGTAGGAGATACGCAGTATTTT